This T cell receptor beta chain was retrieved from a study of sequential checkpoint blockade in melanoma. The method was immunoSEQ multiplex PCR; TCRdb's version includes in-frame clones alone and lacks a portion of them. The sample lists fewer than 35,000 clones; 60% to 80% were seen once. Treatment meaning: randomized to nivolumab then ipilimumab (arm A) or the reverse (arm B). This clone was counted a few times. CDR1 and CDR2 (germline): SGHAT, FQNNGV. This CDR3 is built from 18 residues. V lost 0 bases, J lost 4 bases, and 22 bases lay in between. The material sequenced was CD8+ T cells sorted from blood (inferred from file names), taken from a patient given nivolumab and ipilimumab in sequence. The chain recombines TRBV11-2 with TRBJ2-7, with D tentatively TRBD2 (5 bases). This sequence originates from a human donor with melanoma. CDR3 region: CASSLDSKRRYSFYEQYF. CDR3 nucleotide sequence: TGTGCCAGCAGCTTAGATAGCAAGCGGAGGTATTCCTTTTACGAGCAGTACTTC.